Listed here are 2 T cell receptor beta chains from one sample, sequenced in a study of CD8 T cells in Susac syndrome. cDNA came from roughly 0.5 to 1 ug RNA primed by random hexamers. TCRdb recomputed calls from the immunoSEQ multiplex PCR reads with MiXCR, one row per CDR3 protein. Of 130,000 to 150,000 distinct CDR3 sequences in the sample, roughly 94% were seen once. The sequencing input was CD4+ T cells from PBMCs. The receptor source for this set is a human donor in good health.

The chain links TRBV6-6 to TRBJ2-5; the match to TRBD2 covers 14 bases. The CDR3 spans 15 residues. The germline V gene has CDR1 MNHNY and CDR2 SVGAGI (reference sequence). Trimming at V came to 8 bases and at J to 4 bases, leaving 6 bases not matched to a gene. DNA for the CDR3: TGTGCCAGCGGGACTAGCGGGAGAGGTCGAGAGACCCAGTACTTC. Residues: CASGTSGRGRETQYF.

V gene TRBV2 combines with J gene TRBJ2-3, with no clear D. The CDR3 is made up of 14 amino acids. V gave up 4 bases and J gave up 0 bases, with 8 bases separating them. Germline-derived CDR1 and CDR2 are SNHLY and FYNNEI. DNA for the CDR3: TGTGCCAGCAGTGTTAGCAGGAGCACAGATACGCAGTATTTT. Protein: CASSVSRSTDTQYF.